A selection of T cell receptor beta chains follows, all from one sample in a study of monozygotic twins with inflammatory bowel disease. TCRdb re-called the 5' RACE reads; one entry per CDR3 protein, DNA not given. The sample features some 170,000 distinct CDR3 sequences, with about 7.4% in its top ten. Sequencing used blood. The receptors shown here come from a human donor with ulcerative colitis or Crohn's disease, or a healthy co-twin of an affected twin (not recorded which). Each CDR3 is given with its conserved first and last residue.

J: TRBJ1-1; V: TRBV18; CDR3: CASSPVQGRTEAFF
J: TRBJ2-7; V: TRBV2; CDR3: CASRTGGTYEQYF
J: TRBJ1-1; V: TRBV11-2; CDR3: CASSLWAVPSGTWRNTEAFF
J: TRBJ2-3; V: TRBV20-1; CDR3: CSARDWQRIDTQYF
J: TRBJ2-3; V: TRBV12-3/TRBV12-4; CDR3: CASSFSRLATDTQYF
J: TRBJ2-5; V: TRBV15; CDR3: CATSRDNGQETQYF
J: TRBJ2-2; V: TRBV5-1; CDR3: CATESQGGTGELFF
J: TRBJ2-3; V: TRBV20-1; CDR3: CSGTTGGYADTQYF
J: TRBJ2-7; V: TRBV7-6; CDR3: CASSAGRGVGYEQYF
J: TRBJ1-1; V: TRBV7-6; CDR3: CASSPSLGVGNTEAFF
J: TRBJ1-3; V: TRBV28; CDR3: CASSLVTGGNTIYF
J: TRBJ1-2; V: TRBV19; CDR3: CASSPTGTGALYGYTF
J: TRBJ2-3; V: TRBV5-4; CDR3: CASSSPGLLTDTQYF
J: TRBJ2-2; V: TRBV2; CDR3: CASSERGLATGELFF
J: TRBJ2-7; V: TRBV10-3; CDR3: CAISRALGQEISYEQYF
J: TRBJ1-6; V: TRBV27; CDR3: CASRGASPLHF
J: TRBJ2-1; V: TRBV12-3/TRBV12-4; CDR3: CASSLGPLYNEQFF
J: TRBJ2-2; V: TRBV15; CDR3: CATSRATDTGELFF
J: TRBJ2-1; V: TRBV9; CDR3: CASSVGPSYNEQFF
J: TRBJ1-2; V: TRBV27; CDR3: CASSLWQGYGYTF
J: TRBJ1-4; V: TRBV5-1; CDR3: CASSPTTATNEKLFF
J: TRBJ1-1; V: TRBV6-1; CDR3: CASTVDRGLNTEAFF
J: TRBJ2-1; V: TRBV28; CDR3: CASSRQQRNNEQFF
J: TRBJ1-1; V: TRBV29-1; CDR3: CSVEQVLNTEAFF
J: TRBJ1-4; V: TRBV7-9; CDR3: CASSPRQGGTNEKLFF
J: TRBJ1-5; V: TRBV12-3/TRBV12-4; CDR3: CASSFREYQPQHF
J: TRBJ2-1; V: TRBV20-1; CDR3: CSGAEAVLNVGAYNEQFF
J: TRBJ2-2; V: TRBV7-6; CDR3: CASSPRPAGGPGELFF
J: TRBJ1-1; V: TRBV18; CDR3: CASSPLPPGFTEAFF
J: TRBJ1-2; V: TRBV10-3; CDR3: CAIRSRGELNYGYTF
J: TRBJ2-5; V: TRBV5-1; CDR3: CASSPRQGRSETQYF
J: TRBJ2-1; V: TRBV13; CDR3: CASSDWTGEQFF
J: TRBJ1-2; V: TRBV6-2/TRBV6-3; CDR3: CASSRDSSIEYTF
J: TRBJ1-1; V: TRBV6-1; CDR3: CATTRGSTEAFF
J: TRBJ2-3; V: TRBV28; CDR3: CASGAHSTDTQYF
J: TRBJ2-2; V: TRBV6-6; CDR3: CASSSLSVRELFF
J: TRBJ2-3; V: TRBV20-1; CDR3: CSASGGTDTQYF